This T cell receptor beta chain originates from a study of OX40 agonist ivuxolimab in advanced cancers. Overall study: Prior therapy, whether anti-PD-1, anti-PD-L1 or anti-CTLA-4, was allowed, and roughly 40% had some. Whole-study results and caveats: Among the lowest peripheral clonal expansion occurred in 0.1-3.0 mg/kg partial responders. Normalized T-cell clonal expansion was also low in a subset of nonresponders.

The method was immunoSEQ multiplex PCR; TCRdb's version includes in-frame clones alone and lacks a portion of them. The profile shows 25,000 to 35,000 clones, roughly 90% of them singletons. CDR1 SGHRS and CDR2 YFSETQ come from the germline V gene. The CDR3 loop spans 15 amino acids. J gave up 4 bases and V 0 bases, and 7 bases lay outside the gene matches. With regard to this clone: Its antigen is undetermined.

The sequence was obtained from an adult with an advanced solid tumor such as melanoma, head and neck, liver or kidney cancer. This material consisted of CD4+ or CD8+ T cells sorted from blood, taken in a trial of the OX40 agonist ivuxolimab. J is TRBJ2-7 and V is TRBV5-1, with TRBD1 identical over 7 bases. The CDR3 DNA follows: TGCGCCAGCAGCTTGGGACAGGGAGTAAGGTACGAGCAGTACTTC. This codes for CASSLGQGVRYEQYF.